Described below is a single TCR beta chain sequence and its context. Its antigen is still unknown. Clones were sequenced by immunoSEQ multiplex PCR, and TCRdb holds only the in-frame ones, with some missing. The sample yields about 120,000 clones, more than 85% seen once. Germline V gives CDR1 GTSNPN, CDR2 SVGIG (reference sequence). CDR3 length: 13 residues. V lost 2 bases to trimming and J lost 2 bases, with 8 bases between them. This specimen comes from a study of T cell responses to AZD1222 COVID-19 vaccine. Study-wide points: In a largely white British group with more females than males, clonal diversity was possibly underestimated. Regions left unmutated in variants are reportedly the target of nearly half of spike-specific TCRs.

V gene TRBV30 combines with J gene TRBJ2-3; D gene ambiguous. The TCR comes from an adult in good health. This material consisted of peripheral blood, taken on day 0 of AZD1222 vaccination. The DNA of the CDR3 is TGTGCCTGGAGTTACCGTAACACAGATACGCAGTATTTT. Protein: CAWSYRNTDTQYF.